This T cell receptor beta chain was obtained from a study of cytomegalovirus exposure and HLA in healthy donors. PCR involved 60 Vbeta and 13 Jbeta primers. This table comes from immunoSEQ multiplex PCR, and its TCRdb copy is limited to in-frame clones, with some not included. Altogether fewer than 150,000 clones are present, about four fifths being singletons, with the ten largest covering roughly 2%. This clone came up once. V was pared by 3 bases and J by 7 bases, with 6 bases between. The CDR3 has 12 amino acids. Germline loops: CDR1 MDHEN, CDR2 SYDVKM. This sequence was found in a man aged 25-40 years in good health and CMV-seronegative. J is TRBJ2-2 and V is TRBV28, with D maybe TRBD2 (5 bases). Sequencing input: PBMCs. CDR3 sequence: CASSFRDGELFF. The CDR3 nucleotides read TGTGCCAGCAGTTTTCGGGACGGGGAGCTGTTTTTT. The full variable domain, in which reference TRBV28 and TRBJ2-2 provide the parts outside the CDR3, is DVKVTQSSRYLVKRTGEKVFLECVQDMDHENMFWYRQDPGLGLRLIYFSYDVKMKEKGDIPEGYSVSREKKERFSLILESASTNQTSMYLCASSFRDGELFFGEGSRLTVL.